What follows are 30 T cell receptor beta chains derived from one specimen sequenced in a study of OX40 agonist ivuxolimab in advanced cancers. TCRdb's copy holds only in-frame clones and misses some; the assay was immunoSEQ multiplex PCR. This sample has 57,000 or so clones, with approximately 83% found just once. Material: CD4+ or CD8+ T cells sorted from blood, obtained in a trial of the OX40 agonist ivuxolimab. These receptor sequences come from an adult with an advanced solid tumor such as melanoma, head and neck, liver or kidney cancer.

This chain uses TRBV6-5 with TRBJ1-1, with D unclear. The CDR3 contains 13 residues. Trimming removed 4 bases at V and 6 bases at J, with 12 bases between. Germline V CDR1 and CDR2: MNHEY, SVGAGI. The CDR3 region is CASSFGRRPEAFF. CDR3 in DNA: TGTGCCAGCAGTTTTGGCAGAAGACCTGAAGCTTTCTTT.

This sequence joins TRBV5-1 and TRBJ2-1; TRBD2 aligns across 12 bases. The trim removed 4 bases at V and 9 bases at J, leaving 11 bases unmatched. CDR3 length equals 16 residues. CDR1 is SGHRS and CDR2 is YFSETQ in the germline V gene. This CDR3 reads CASSRRLAGDGGEQFF. The CDR3 DNA sequence: TGCGCCAGCAGCCGAAGACTAGCGGGGGACGGTGGTGAGCAGTTCTTC.

This clone was seen only once. The chain is built from TRBV6-5 and TRBJ1-4; D is uncertain. With 0 bases removed from V and 0 bases from J, the gap between germline ends came to 5 bases. The CDR3 has 15 residues. Germline V lookup: CDR1 MNHEY, CDR2 SVGAGI. This chain's CDR3 is CASSYSPATNEKLFF. The CDR3 region has the DNA TGTGCCAGCAGTTACTCTCCGGCAACTAATGAAAAACTGTTTTTT.

CDR3 nucleotide sequence: TGTGCCAGCTCACAGAACCGGGGGGACACCGGGGAGCTGTTTTTT. It specifies CASSQNRGDTGELFF. The chain is built from TRBV18 and TRBJ2-2, with 7 bases matching TRBD2. Germline V gene lookup returns CDR1 KGHSH and CDR2 LQKENI. The CDR3 runs to 15 residues. V trimming: 4 bases; J trimming: 3 bases; junction bases outside the gene matches: 5.

CDR3 sequence: CASSLSGAGLNTIYF. CDR3 DNA sequence: TGTGCCAGCAGCTTAAGCGGTGCCGGTTTAAACACCATATATTTT. The V gene is TRBV7-2, the J gene TRBJ1-3; no clear D gene. Trimming removed 2 bases from V and 6 bases from J, with 14 bases in between. The CDR3 totals 15 residues. Germline lookup yields CDR1 SGHTA and CDR2 FQGNSA.

V and J are TRBV29-1 and TRBJ2-5, with 7 bases fitting TRBD1. J gave up 5 bases and V 6 bases, and 6 bases lay outside the gene matches. CDR3 length: 12 amino acids. Germline values: CDR1 SQVTM, CDR2 ANQGSEA. CDR3 coding DNA: TGCAGCGTCGACAGGGTTGACGAGACCCAGTACTTC. Translated, it gives CSVDRVDETQYF.

V is TRBV5-1 and J is TRBJ1-4; D remains ambiguous. Germline CDR1 and CDR2: SGHRS and YFSETQ. V was cut by 0 bases and J by 5 bases, with 8 bases left in between. The CDR3 has 14 amino acids. The CDR3 DNA follows: TGCGCCAGCAGCTTGGTGGAGTCGAATGAAAAACTGTTTTTT. It specifies CASSLVESNEKLFF.

The chain joins TRBV10-1 to TRBJ2-3; D is possibly TRBD2 (6 bases). Deletions cut 2 bases from V and 1 base from J, with 10 bases between. Germline V gives CDR1 WNHNN, CDR2 SYGVQD (reference sequence). CDR3 length: 15 residues. This chain's CDR3 is CASSEASARTDTQYF. The CDR3 DNA reads TGCGCCAGCAGTGAGGCTAGCGCGCGCACAGATACGCAGTATTTT.

The J gene is TRBJ2-7, the V gene TRBV19; no clear D gene. CDR1 is LNHDA and CDR2 is SQIVND in the germline V gene (reference sequence). The CDR3 is 14 amino acids. V gave up 3 bases and J gave up 2 bases, with 11 bases separating them. The CDR3 protein is CASSINTVAYEQYF. CDR3 bases: TGTGCCAGTAGTATCAACACAGTGGCCTACGAGCAGTACTTC.

The chain joins TRBV15 to TRBJ1-4; D perhaps matches TRBD1 (5 bases). CDR1 is LNHNV and CDR2 is YYDKDF in the germline V gene (reference sequence). The CDR3 totals 16 residues. The V end was cut by 2 bases, the J end by 7 bases, with 17 bases between. CDR3 in amino acids: CATSRWGGDGSEKLFF. CDR3 sequence (DNA): TGTGCCACCAGCAGATGGGGGGGGGACGGGAGTGAAAAACTGTTTTTT.

V is TRBV5-6 and J is TRBJ2-5; TRBD1 agrees at 10 bases. With the DNA end fitting TRBJ2-7 better, the J assignment may be wrong. The CDR3 is 16 amino acids. Germline V gene lookup returns CDR1 SGHDT and CDR2 YYEEEE. The CDR3 nucleotides read TGTGCCAGCACGTCGACAGGGGGCTTAGGCTCCTACGAGCAGTACTTC. Its translation is CASTSTGGLGSYEQYF.

This clone was recorded a few times. The chain links TRBV6-1 to TRBJ1-2; weak D call: TRBD1 (6 bases). Germline assignment: CDR1 MNHNS and CDR2 SASEGT. Trimming took 4 bases from V and 0 from J, leaving 24 bases between them. This CDR3 contains 19 residues. The CDR3, as DNA: TGTGCCAGCAGTGGGGACATAAGATCCTACCAAACAGCTAACTATGGCTACACCTTC. Protein product: CASSGDIRSYQTANYGYTF.

V gene TRBV5-4 combines with J gene TRBJ2-1, with 9 positions matching TRBD2. Germline V gene data show CDR1 as SGHNT and CDR2 as YYREEE (reference sequence). This CDR3 is built from 17 residues. The J segment lost 4 bases and the V segment lost 6 bases, leaving 14 bases of the junction unmatched. The CDR3 is CASTKYGSGGTYNEQFF. The CDR3 DNA follows: TGTGCCAGCACCAAATACGGAAGCGGGGGGACATACAATGAGCAGTTCTTC. The whole variable domain, filled in from reference TRBV5-4 and TRBJ2-1, reads ETGVTQSPTHLIKTRGQQVTLRCSSQSGHNTVSWYQQALGQGPQFIFQYYREEENGRGNFPPRFSGLQFPNYSSELNVNALELDDSALYLCASTKYGSGGTYNEQFFGPGTRLTVL.

This clone was seen only once. V gene TRBV15 combines with J gene TRBJ2-1; TRBD2 aligns across 13 bases. Germline V gene sequence: CDR1 LNHNV, CDR2 YYDKDF (reference sequence). After removal of 4 bases from V and 4 bases from J, the junction contained 4 bases not matched to a gene. This CDR3 has 16 amino acids. CDR3 nucleotide sequence: TGTGCCACCAGCACCGGGACTAGCGGGGATTACAATGAGCAGTTCTTC. This sequence encodes CATSTGTSGDYNEQFF.

This clone came up once. V and J are TRBV14 and TRBJ2-5; TRBD2 aligns across 10 bases. Trimming at V came to 2 bases and at J to 3 bases, leaving 9 bases not matched to a gene. The germline V gene encodes CDR1 SGHDN and CDR2 FVKESK. This CDR3 spans 17 amino acids. DNA for the CDR3: TGTGCCAGCAGCCAATGGCTAGCGGGAGTAGGAGAAGAGACCCAGTACTTC. This translates into CASSQWLAGVGEETQYF. Looking up the rest from reference TRBV14 and TRBJ2-5 gives the full variable domain: EAGVTQFPSHSVIEKGQTVTLRCDPISGHDNLYWYRRVMGKEIKFLLHFVKESKQDESGMPNNRFLAERTGGTYSTLKVQPAELEDSGVYFCASSQWLAGVGEETQYFGPGTRLLVL.

J is TRBJ1-3 and V is TRBV18; D is unresolved. V was pared by 2 bases and J by 0 bases, with 11 bases between. The CDR3 has 16 amino acids. Per the germline V gene, CDR1 is KGHSH and CDR2 is LQKENI. The CDR3 bases are TGTGCCAGCTCACCATCCGACTCTAACTCTGGAAACACCATATATTTT. It specifies CASSPSDSNSGNTIYF.

V is TRBV5-6 and J is TRBJ2-7, with unresolved D. The CDR3 has 13 amino acids. V shed 1 base and J shed 2 bases, with 7 bases lying between them. Germline V gene lookup returns CDR1 SGHDT and CDR2 YYEEEE. The CDR3 sequence: CASSLYKTYEQYF. DNA for the CDR3: TGTGCCAGCAGCTTGTACAAGACCTACGAGCAGTACTTC.

The chain uses TRBV5-6 and TRBJ1-5, with 10 bases lining up with TRBD1. The CDR3 spans 14 residues. Trimming took 3 bases from V and 6 from J; bases not matched to a gene: 3. The germline gives CDR1 SGHDT, CDR2 YYEEEE. CDR3 nucleotide sequence: TGTGCCAGCAGCTCCGGGACAGGGGTTCAGCCCCAGCATTTT. This sequence encodes CASSSGTGVQPQHF.

V gene TRBV4-2 combines with J gene TRBJ2-3, with TRBD2 identical over 10 bases. The CDR3 has 17 amino acids. Germline lookup yields CDR1 LGHNA and CDR2 YNFKEQ. V shed 0 bases, J shed 1 base, and the junction held 4 bases outside the gene matches. The CDR3 here is CASSQDLAGARTDTQYF. The CDR3, as DNA: TGTGCCAGCAGCCAAGATCTAGCGGGGGCCCGCACAGATACGCAGTATTTT.

Note on this clone: Other nucleotide sequences in the sample specify the same CDR3. The chain uses TRBV19 and TRBJ2-7; TRBD1 matches 8 bases. The CDR3 spans 15 residues. Trimming removed 3 bases from V and 0 bases from J; junction bases left unmatched: 4. The germline V gene encodes CDR1 LNHDA and CDR2 SQIVND (reference sequence). The CDR3 DNA is TGTGCCAGTAGTATTTCCGGACAGGGCTCCTACGAGCAGTACTTC. Its protein is CASSISGQGSYEQYF.

J is TRBJ2-2 and V is TRBV18; the match to TRBD2 covers 8 bases. Germline lookup yields CDR1 KGHSH and CDR2 LQKENI. This CDR3 comprises 15 residues. The J segment lost 6 bases and the V segment lost 6 bases, leaving 9 bases of the junction unmatched. The CDR3 loop reads CASSRPGRAPGELFF. As DNA, the CDR3 is TGTGCCAGCTCCCGACCCGGGAGGGCCCCCGGGGAGCTGTTTTTT.

The chain employs TRBV7-3 and TRBJ1-1; D might be TRBD1 (6 bases). Germline V gives CDR1 SGHTA, CDR2 FQGTGA. The CDR3 sequence is 15 residues long. V gave up 2 bases and J gave up 5 bases, with 15 bases separating them. The CDR3 reads CASSLFGGASTEAFF. CDR3 in DNA: TGTGCCAGCAGCTTATTTGGGGGGGCGTCGACTGAAGCTTTCTTT. Using reference TRBV7-3 and TRBJ1-1 for the parts outside the CDR3, the full variable domain is GAGVSQTPSNKVTEKGKYVELRCDPISGHTALYWYRQSLGQGPEFLIYFQGTGAADDSGLPNDRFFAVRPEGSVSTLKIQRTERGDSAVYLCASSLFGGASTEAFFGQGTRLTVV.

The chain recombines TRBV2 with TRBJ2-3; 8 bases are shared with TRBD2. The CDR3 spans 19 residues. Germline CDR1 and CDR2: SNHLY and FYNNEI. Trimming cost V 2 bases and J 0 bases; bases outside gene matches: 13. The CDR3 loop is CASSEPGGLAGRSTDTQYF. DNA of the CDR3: TGTGCCAGCAGTGAACCTGGGGGATTAGCGGGACGTAGCACAGATACGCAGTATTTT.

This clone showed up just once. The CDR3 bases are TGCGCCAGCAGCTTGTCAGGGGATCCATATGAAAAACTGTTTTTT. It encodes CASSLSGDPYEKLFF. This chain uses TRBV5-1 with TRBJ1-4, with D tentatively TRBD1 (6 bases). Trimming left V 1 base short and J 6 bases short, with 13 bases between. This CDR3 is 15 amino acids long. Germline V gene lookup returns CDR1 SGHRS and CDR2 YFSETQ.

In its sample, this clone was seen once. The rearrangement links TRBV5-1 to TRBJ2-2, with no clear D. CDR1 is SGHRS, CDR2 YFSETQ, per germline. V shed 0 bases and J shed 2 bases, with 5 bases lying between them. CDR3 size: 14 residues. CDR3 coding DNA: TGCGCCAGCAGCTTGGGACAAAACACCGGGGAGCTGTTTTTT. Translated, it gives CASSLGQNTGELFF.

The chain is built from TRBV6-1 and TRBJ1-1; no clear D gene. Germline CDR1 and CDR2: MNHNS and SASEGT. The CDR3 consists of 15 residues. Trimming removed 2 bases at V and 3 bases at J, with 13 bases between. CDR3 amino acids: CASSESLHSYTEAFF. CDR3 bases: TGTGCCAGCAGTGAAAGTCTCCACAGTTACACTGAAGCTTTCTTT.

This clone was recorded once. This chain uses TRBV7-2 with TRBJ2-1; 14 bases map to TRBD2. Germline V gene data show CDR1 as SGHTA and CDR2 as FQGNSA. V lost 6 bases, J lost 7 bases, and 2 bases stayed unmatched. This CDR3 has 14 residues. The CDR3 region is CASRRTSGRNEQFF. The CDR3 nucleotides read TGTGCCAGCAGGCGGACTAGCGGGAGGAATGAGCAGTTCTTC.

V gene TRBV11-2 combines with J gene TRBJ2-7, with D maybe TRBD2 (6 bases). The CDR3 has 13 amino acids. Germline CDR1 and CDR2: SGHAT and FQNNGV. V was cut by 2 bases and J by 6 bases, with 11 bases left in between. CDR3 in DNA: TGTGCCAGCAGCTTACCCGCAGCGGGCGAGCAGTACTTC. Translating gives CASSLPAAGEQYF. Full variable domain (outside the CDR3, taken from reference TRBV11-2 and TRBJ2-7): EAGVAQSPRYKIIEKRQSVAFWCNPISGHATLYWYQQILGQGPKLLIQFQNNGVVDDSQLPKDRFSAERLKGVDSTLKIQPAKLEDSAVYLCASSLPAAGEQYFGPGTRLTVT.

In its sample, this clone was seen a few times. The chain has TRBV7-9 and TRBJ2-1; D remains ambiguous. The V gene's germline CDR1 is SEHNR and CDR2 FQNEAQ (reference sequence). This CDR3 has 16 amino acids. Trimming left V 8 bases short and J 3 bases short, with 20 bases between. The CDR3 DNA is TGTGCCAGCCGTCCACGACCCAGTCTGCGCTACAATGAGCAGTTCTTC. It codes for CASRPRPSLRYNEQFF.

The genes are TRBV5-4 and TRBJ1-1, with 8 nucleotides matching TRBD1. Germline V lookup: CDR1 SGHNT, CDR2 YYREEE (reference sequence). V was pared by 3 bases and J by 5 bases, with 12 bases of the junction left unmatched. The CDR3 has 16 amino acids. The CDR3 bases are TGTGCCAGCAGCTCTGTTGACTTGACAGGGGAGACTGAAGCTTTCTTT. Translated: CASSSVDLTGETEAFF.